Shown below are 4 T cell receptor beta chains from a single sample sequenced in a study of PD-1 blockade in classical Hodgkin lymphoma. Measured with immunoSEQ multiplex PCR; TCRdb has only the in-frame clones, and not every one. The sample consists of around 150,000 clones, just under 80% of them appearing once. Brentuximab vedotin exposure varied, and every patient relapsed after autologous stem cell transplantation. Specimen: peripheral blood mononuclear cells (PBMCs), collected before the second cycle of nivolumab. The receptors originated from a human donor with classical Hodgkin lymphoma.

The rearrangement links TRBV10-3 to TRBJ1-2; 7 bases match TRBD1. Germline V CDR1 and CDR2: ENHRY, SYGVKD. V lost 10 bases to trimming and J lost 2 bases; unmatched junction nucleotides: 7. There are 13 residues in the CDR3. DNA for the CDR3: TGTGCCACCTCTGACAGGGAGAACTATGGCTACACCTTC. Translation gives CATSDRENYGYTF.

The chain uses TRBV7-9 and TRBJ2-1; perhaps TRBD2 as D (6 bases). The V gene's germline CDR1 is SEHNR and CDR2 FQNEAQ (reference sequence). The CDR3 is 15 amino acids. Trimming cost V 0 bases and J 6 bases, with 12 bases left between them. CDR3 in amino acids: CASSLAMGLLNEQFF. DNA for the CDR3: TGTGCCAGCAGCTTAGCAATGGGACTTCTCAATGAGCAGTTCTTC.

The CDR3 reads CASSMDYEQYF. CDR3 DNA sequence: TGCGCCAGCAGCATGGACTACGAGCAGTACTTC. The chain joins TRBV5-1 to TRBJ2-7; no clear D gene. This CDR3 has 11 amino acids. Trimming pared 4 bases from V and 3 bases from J, leaving 5 bases between. Germline lookup yields CDR1 SGHRS and CDR2 YFSETQ.

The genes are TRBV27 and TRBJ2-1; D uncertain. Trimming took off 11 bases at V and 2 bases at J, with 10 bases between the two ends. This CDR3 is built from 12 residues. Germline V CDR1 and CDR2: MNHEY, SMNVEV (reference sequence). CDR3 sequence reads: CAVGIPYNEQFF. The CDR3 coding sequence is TGTGCCGTAGGGATTCCCTACAATGAGCAGTTCTTC.